These T cell receptor beta chains were read from a single sample in a study of blood T cell repertoires in COVID-19. Clones were sequenced by immunoSEQ multiplex PCR, and TCRdb holds only the in-frame ones, with some missing. The top ten clones hold approximately 12% of a sample with 150,000 to 200,000 clones, more than 80% of them seen once. What was sequenced was PBMCs or T cells enriched from blood (not recorded which). The receptors were gathered from a man between 45 and 60 years old who had recovered from COVID-19. Both conserved end residues are part of each CDR3. Clone size is not always given. Where it is, it says once, few, many or a class for expanded clones.

j_call	v_call	clone_size	cdr3_aa
TRBJ2-7	TRBV13	once	CASSRGTTYEQYF
TRBJ2-3	TRBV20-1	once	CSASNGRGNGDTQYF
TRBJ1-1	TRBV29-1	once	CSVQPLGGNTEAFF
TRBJ1-1	TRBV15	NA	CATSRGPGQGTEAFF
TRBJ2-1	TRBV12-3/TRBV12-4	NA	CASSPGGGEQFF
TRBJ1-6	TRBV5-5	NA	CASSLYQGSLWNSPLHF
TRBJ1-6	TRBV7-2	NA	CASSLGGGFSYNSPLHF
TRBJ1-4	TRBV13	NA	CASSQTGYSNEKLFF
TRBJ1-1	TRBV6-1	few	CASSEVVTTGGLTEAFF
TRBJ2-3	TRBV7-2	NA	CASSFLRGVSTDTQYF
TRBJ2-5	TRBV5-6	NA	CASSFSGHAETQYF
TRBJ1-4	TRBV5-5	once	CASSWAGGGELFF
TRBJ1-4	TRBV7-2	NA	CASSPYWSNEKLFF
TRBJ1-2	TRBV2	NA	CASSAMTAAARDGYTF
TRBJ2-5	TRBV5-1	NA	CASSLAGGERETQYF
TRBJ1-2	TRBV19	NA	CASSGPDRGNYGYTF
TRBJ1-3	TRBV2	few	CASRNRVAGNTIYF
TRBJ2-6	TRBV29-1	NA	CSVSRDRVNNVLTF
TRBJ1-1	TRBV5-4	NA	CASSSQGGTEAFF
TRBJ1-2	TRBV10-3	NA	CAISDGGQGDGYTF
TRBJ1-1	TRBV18	NA	CASSPQGASRKNTEAFF
TRBJ2-7	TRBV20-1	NA	CSAGPGSTPYF
TRBJ2-2	TRBV24-1	NA	CATSDVGTRAGELFF
TRBJ2-2	TRBV29-1	NA	CSVLTSSPNTGELFF
TRBJ1-4	TRBV19	NA	CASSPENEKLFF
TRBJ2-3	TRBV2	few	CASKRQGGTDTQYF
TRBJ1-6	TRBV6-5	NA	CASSPTVYSNSPLHF
TRBJ1-4	TRBV19	NA	CASSIGGGHNEKLFF
TRBJ2-7	TRBV11-3	NA	CASSPRTGGSMGEQYF
TRBJ1-5	TRBV4-1	few	CASSRTGGNQPQHF